This T cell receptor (beta chain) was sequenced during a study of radiotherapy plus CTLA-4 blockade in lung cancer. V lost 3 bases and J lost 1; bases outside the gene matches: 2. Germline V gene data show CDR1 as SGHAT and CDR2 as FQDESV (reference sequence). This CDR3 has 15 residues. A note on this clone: What it recognizes is unknown.

Sequencing was performed with immunoSEQ multiplex PCR; in TCRdb, only in-frame clones are kept and a portion is missing. The sample has 75,000 to 100,000 clones; about 70% are singletons. Study-wide points: Early shifts in blood T cell clones, with interferon-beta, reportedly predicted response best.

The specimen was peripheral blood, collected from a patient treated with radiotherapy plus ipilimumab. The receptor's source is a human donor with non-small cell lung cancer who had a partial response to radiotherapy plus ipilimumab. Some clones in this sample may be carry-over from other donors' samples. The J gene is TRBJ2-3, the V gene TRBV11-1, with 9 bases identical to TRBD1. In DNA form, the CDR3 reads TGTGCCAGCAGCTTCCGGACAGGGGGCACAGATACGCAGTATTTT. Residues: CASSFRTGGTDTQYF.